This T cell receptor beta chain was sequenced for a study of OX40 agonist ivuxolimab in advanced cancers. At the level of the study: Patients received intravenous ivuxolimab every 2 weeks at 0.01 to 10 mg/kg. Study findings and constraints: Mean expanded clone counts were higher in CD8+ than CD4+ T cells. The specificity for antigen of the expanded peripheral T cells was not determined.

Germline-derived CDR1 and CDR2 are LNHNV and YYDKDF (reference sequence). The CDR3 contains 15 residues. J gave up 11 bases and V 3 bases, and 12 bases lay outside the gene matches. The table came from immunoSEQ multiplex PCR; TCRdb's copy has only in-frame clones and leaves some out. Of fewer than 100,000 clones listed, 87% are singletons. Comments on this clone: What it binds is unknown.

The J gene is TRBJ1-1, the V gene TRBV15; 10 bases are shared with TRBD1. The specimen comprised CD4+ or CD8+ T cells sorted from blood, sampled in a trial of the OX40 agonist ivuxolimab. This clonotype originated in an adult with an advanced solid tumor such as melanoma, head and neck, liver or kidney cancer. The CDR3 loop reads CATSSTGTGASRAFF. CDR3 DNA sequence: TGTGCCACCAGCAGTACCGGGACAGGGGCCTCGCGGGCTTTCTTT.